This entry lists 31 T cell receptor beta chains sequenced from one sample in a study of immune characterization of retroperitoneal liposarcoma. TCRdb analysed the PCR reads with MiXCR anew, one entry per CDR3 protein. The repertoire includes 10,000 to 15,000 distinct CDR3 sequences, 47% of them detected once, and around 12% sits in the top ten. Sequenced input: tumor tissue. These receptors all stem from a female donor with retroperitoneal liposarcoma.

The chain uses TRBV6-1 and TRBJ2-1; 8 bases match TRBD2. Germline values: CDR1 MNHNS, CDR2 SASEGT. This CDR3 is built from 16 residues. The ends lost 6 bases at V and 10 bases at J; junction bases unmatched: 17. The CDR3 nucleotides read TGTGCCAGCAGCGAAAGGGGCGGGGGGAGCTCCTACGAGCAGTTCTTC. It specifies CASSERGGGSSYEQFF.

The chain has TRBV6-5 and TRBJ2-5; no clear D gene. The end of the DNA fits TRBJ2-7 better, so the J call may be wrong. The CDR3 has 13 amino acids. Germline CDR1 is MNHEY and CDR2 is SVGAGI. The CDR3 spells CASSYNRGHEQYF. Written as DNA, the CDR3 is TGTGCCAGCAGTTACAATCGTGGCCACGAGCAGTACTTC.

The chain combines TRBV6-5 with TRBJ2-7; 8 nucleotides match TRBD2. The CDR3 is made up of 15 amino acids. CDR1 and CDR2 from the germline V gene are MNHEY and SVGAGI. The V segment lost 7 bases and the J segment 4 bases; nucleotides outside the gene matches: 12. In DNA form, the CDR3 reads TGTGCCAGCAAGATAGCGGGACGCCCCTTATACGAGCAGTACTTC. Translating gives CASKIAGRPLYEQYF.

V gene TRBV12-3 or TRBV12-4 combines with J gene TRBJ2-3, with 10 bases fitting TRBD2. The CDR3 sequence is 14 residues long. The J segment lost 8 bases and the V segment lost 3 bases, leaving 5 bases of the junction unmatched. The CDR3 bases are TGTGCCAGCAGTTTGGCTAGCGGGAGTGCTACGCAGTATTTT. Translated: CASSLASGSATQYF.

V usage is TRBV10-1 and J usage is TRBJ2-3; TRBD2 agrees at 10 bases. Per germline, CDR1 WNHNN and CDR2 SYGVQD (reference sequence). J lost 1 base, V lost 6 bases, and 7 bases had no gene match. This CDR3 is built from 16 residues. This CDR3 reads CASSPNLAGGTDTQYF. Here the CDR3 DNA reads TGCGCCAGCAGCCCCAATCTAGCGGGGGGCACAGATACGCAGTATTTT.

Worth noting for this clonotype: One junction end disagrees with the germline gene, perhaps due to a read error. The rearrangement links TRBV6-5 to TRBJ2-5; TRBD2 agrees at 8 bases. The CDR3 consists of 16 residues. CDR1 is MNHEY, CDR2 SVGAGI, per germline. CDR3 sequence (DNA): TGTGTCAGCAGTGAAAAAATCCGGGAGGGGGGCAATGAGCAGTACTTC. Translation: CVSSEKIREGGNEQYF.

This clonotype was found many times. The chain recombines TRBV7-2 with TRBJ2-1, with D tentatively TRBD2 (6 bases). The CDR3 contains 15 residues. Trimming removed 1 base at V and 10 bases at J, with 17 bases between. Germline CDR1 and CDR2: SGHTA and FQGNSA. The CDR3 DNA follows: TGTGCCAGCAGCTTAGAGATGGGGGGAAACTACGAGCAGTTCTTC. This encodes CASSLEMGGNYEQFF.

As DNA, the CDR3 is TGTGCCAGCAGCTTAAGCGTGGAAGGGGGGGGGGTCCAGTACTTC. The encoded protein is CASSLSVEGGGVQYF. The genes are TRBV7-8 and TRBJ2-7, with a weak D call TRBD2 (7 bases). The CDR3 covers 15 residues. Germline lookup yields CDR1 SGHVS and CDR2 FQNEAQ. V was cut by 2 bases and J by 10 bases, with 21 bases left in between.

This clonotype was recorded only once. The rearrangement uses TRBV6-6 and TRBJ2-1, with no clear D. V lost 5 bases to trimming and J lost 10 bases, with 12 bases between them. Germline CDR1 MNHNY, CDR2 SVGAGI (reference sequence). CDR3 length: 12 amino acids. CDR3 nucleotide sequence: TGTGCCAGCAGTCTATCTCTGCGCGAGCAGTTCTTC. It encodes CASSLSLREQFF.

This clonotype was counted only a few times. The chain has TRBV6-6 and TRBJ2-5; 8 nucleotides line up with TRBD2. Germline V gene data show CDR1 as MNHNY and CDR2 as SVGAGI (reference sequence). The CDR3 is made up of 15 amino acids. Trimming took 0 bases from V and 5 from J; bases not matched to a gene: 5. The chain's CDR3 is CASSYSSSGQETQYF. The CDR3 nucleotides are TGTGCCAGCAGTTACTCCTCTAGCGGGCAGGAGACCCAGTACTTC.

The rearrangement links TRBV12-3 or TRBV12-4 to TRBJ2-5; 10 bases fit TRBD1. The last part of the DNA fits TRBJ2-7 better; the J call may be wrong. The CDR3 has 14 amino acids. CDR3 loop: CASSFRTGGPEQYF. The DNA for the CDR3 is TGTGCCAGCAGCTTCAGGACAGGGGGGCCCGAGCAGTACTTC.

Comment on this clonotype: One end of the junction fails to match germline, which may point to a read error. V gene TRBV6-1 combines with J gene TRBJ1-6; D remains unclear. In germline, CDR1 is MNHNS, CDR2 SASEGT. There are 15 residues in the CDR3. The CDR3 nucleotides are TGTGCCAGCAGTGAAGGATGGGGTTCTAATTCCCCCCTCCACTTT. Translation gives CASSEGWGSNSPLHF.

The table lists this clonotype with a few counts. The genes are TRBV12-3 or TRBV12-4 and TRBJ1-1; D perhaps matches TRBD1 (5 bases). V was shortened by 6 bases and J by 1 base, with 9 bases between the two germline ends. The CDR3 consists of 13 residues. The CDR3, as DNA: TGTGCCAGCAGGGGACGGGAGAACACTGAAGCTTTCTTT. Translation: CASRGRENTEAFF.

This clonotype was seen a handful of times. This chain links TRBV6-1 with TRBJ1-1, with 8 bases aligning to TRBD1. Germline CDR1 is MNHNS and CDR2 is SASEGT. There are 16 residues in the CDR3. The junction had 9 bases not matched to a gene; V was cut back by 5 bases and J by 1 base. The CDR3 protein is CASSLRQGRGNTEAFF. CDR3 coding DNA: TGTGCCAGCAGTTTAAGACAGGGGAGGGGGAACACTGAAGCTTTCTTT.

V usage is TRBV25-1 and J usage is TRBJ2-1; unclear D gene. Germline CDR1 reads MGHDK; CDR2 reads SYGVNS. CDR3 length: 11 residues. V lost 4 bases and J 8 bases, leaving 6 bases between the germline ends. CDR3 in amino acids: CASSGPHEQFF. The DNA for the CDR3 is TGTGCCAGCAGTGGACCCCATGAGCAGTTCTTC.

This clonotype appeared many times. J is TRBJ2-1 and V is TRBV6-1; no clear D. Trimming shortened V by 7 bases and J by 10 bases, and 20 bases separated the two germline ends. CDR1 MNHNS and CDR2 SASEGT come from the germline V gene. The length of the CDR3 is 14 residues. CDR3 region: CASKWNDGTYEQFF. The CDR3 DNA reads TGTGCCAGCAAGTGGAACGACGGTACCTACGAGCAGTTCTTC.

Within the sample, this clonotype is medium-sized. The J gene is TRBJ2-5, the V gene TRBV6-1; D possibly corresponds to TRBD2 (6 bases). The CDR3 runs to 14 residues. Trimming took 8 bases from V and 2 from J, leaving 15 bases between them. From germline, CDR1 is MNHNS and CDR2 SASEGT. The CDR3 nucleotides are TGTGCCAGCTCAAAAAGGGACTTACAAGAGACCCAGTACTTC. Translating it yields CASSKRDLQETQYF.

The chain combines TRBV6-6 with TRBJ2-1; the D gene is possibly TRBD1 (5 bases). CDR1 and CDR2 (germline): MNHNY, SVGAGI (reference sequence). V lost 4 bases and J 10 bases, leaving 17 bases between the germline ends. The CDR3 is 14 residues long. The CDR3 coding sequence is TGTGCCAGCAGTTCCCCCCAGGGTGGCTACGAGCAGTTCTTC. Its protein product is CASSSPQGGYEQFF.

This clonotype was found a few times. CDR3 loop: CASGLAGEGNEQFF. The CDR3 DNA reads as TGTGCCAGCGGGCTAGCGGGAGAGGGCAATGAGCAGTTCTTC. The J gene is TRBJ2-1, the V gene TRBV27; 10 bases map to TRBD2. The germline CDR1 and CDR2 sequences are MNHEY and SMNVEV (reference sequence). The V gene end was trimmed by 8 bases and the J gene end by 6 bases; junction bases not matched to a gene: 7. There are 14 residues in the CDR3.

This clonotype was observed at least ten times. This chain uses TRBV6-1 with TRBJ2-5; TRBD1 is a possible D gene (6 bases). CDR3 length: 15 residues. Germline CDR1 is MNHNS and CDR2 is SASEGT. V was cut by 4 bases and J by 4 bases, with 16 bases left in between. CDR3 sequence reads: CASSALQGLRETQYF. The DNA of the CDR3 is TGTGCCAGCAGTGCCCTACAGGGTTTGAGAGAGACCCAGTACTTC.

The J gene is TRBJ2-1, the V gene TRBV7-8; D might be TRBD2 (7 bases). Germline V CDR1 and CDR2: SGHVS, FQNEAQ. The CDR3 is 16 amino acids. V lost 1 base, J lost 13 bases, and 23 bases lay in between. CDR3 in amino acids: CASSLVVGGGQETQFF. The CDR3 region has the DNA TGTGCCAGCAGCTTAGTGGTAGGGGGGGGTCAAGAGACCCAGTTCTTC.

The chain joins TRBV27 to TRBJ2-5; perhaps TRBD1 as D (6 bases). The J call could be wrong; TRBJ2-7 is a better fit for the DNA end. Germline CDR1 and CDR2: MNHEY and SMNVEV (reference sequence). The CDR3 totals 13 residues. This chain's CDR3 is CASSRAGAYEQYF. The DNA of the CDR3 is TGTGCCAGCAGTCGAGCAGGGGCCTACGAGCAGTACTTC.

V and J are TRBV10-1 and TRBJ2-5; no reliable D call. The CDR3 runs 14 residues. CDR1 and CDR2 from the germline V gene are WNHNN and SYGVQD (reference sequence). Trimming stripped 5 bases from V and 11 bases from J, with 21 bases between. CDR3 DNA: TGCGCCAGCAGTAAGGGAAGCTCCTACAATGAGCAGTACTTC. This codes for CASSKGSSYNEQYF.

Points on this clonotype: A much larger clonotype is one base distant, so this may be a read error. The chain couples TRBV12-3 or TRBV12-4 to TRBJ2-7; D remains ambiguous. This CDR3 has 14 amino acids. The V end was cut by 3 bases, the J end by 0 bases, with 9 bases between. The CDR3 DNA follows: TGTGCCAGCAGTTTGGGCGGAGTCTCCTACGAGCAGTACTTC. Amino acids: CASSLGGVSYEQYF.

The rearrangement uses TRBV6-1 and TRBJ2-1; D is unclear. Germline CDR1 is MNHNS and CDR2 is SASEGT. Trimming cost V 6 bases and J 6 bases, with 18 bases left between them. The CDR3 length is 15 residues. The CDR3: CASSLNDGLGNEQFF. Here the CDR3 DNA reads TGTGCCAGCAGCCTGAACGATGGGTTGGGCAATGAGCAGTTCTTC.

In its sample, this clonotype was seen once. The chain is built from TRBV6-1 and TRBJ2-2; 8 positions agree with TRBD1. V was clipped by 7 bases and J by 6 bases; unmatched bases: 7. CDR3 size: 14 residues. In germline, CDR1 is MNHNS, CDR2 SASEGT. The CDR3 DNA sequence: TGTGCCAGCAAATGGACAGGGCTCGCCGGGGAGCTGTTTTTT. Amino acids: CASKWTGLAGELFF.

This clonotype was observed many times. DNA for the CDR3: TGTGCCAGCAGCTTAATGGGGGTAGCAGGTTGGAATGAGCAGTACTTC. Translation gives CASSLMGVAGWNEQYF. The chain links TRBV7-3 to TRBJ2-5; D may match TRBD1 or TRBD2 (5 bases each). CDR1 SGHTA and CDR2 FQGTGA come from the germline V gene. The V gene lost 1 base and the J gene lost 11 bases, with 23 bases spanning the gap. There are 16 residues in the CDR3.

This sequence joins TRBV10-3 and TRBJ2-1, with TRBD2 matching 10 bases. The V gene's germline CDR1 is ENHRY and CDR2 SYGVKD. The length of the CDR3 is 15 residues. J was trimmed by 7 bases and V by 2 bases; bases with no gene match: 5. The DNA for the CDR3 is TGTGCCATCAGTGAGGGGATAGCGGGAGGAAATGAGCAGTTCTTC. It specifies CAISEGIAGGNEQFF.

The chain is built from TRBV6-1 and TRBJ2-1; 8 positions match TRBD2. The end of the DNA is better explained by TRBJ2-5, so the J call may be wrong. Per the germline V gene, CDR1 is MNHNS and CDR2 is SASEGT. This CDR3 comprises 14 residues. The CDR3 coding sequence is TGTGCCAGCAGCGGGGGGGGATCTATGGAGACCCAGTACTTC. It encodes CASSGGGSMETQYF.

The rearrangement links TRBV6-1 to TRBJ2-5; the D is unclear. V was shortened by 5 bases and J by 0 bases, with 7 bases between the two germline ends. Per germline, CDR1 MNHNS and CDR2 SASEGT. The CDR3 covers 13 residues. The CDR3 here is CASSHPYQETQYF. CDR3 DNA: TGTGCCAGCAGTCACCCGTACCAAGAGACCCAGTACTTC.

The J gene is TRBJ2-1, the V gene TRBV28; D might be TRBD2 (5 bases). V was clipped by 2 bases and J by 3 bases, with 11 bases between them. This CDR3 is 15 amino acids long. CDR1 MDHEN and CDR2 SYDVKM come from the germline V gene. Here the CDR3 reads CASSLKAADYNEQFF. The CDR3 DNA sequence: TGTGCCAGCAGTTTAAAAGCGGCAGACTACAATGAGCAGTTCTTC.